This T cell receptor (beta chain) was retrieved from a study of T cells after yellow fever vaccination (dated by TCRdb to about 2019). For context, the study as a whole: The SMART-Seq v4 Ultra Low Input RNA kit was used to prepare libraries from fractions with low cell numbers. The cohort comprised two healthy male donors, one aged 18 to 30 and one aged 30 to 40 years. Blood was collected at multiple timepoints before and after primary and secondary immunization, and bulk PBMC replicates and cell subsets were isolated. To follow T-cell clones before and after primary and booster YFV17D yellow fever vaccination, bulk TCR alpha and beta repertoires were sequenced over time.

Summary of the overall study and its limitations: Because the study included only two donors, the extent to which the findings can be generalized is limited. A small share of clonotypes occurred in both CD4 and CD8 compartments, likely arising from convergent recombination. Compared with the primary T-cell response, the secondary T-cell response was weaker but faster, peaking on day 5 rather than day 15. Most clones expanded after primary vaccination were re-detected after the booster (approximately 95% of CD4 and 88% of CD8), suggesting broad memory maintenance. FACS-sorted repertoires could contain abundant contaminating clonotypes from the bulk population, so computational filtering was required.

TCR cDNA was made using 5'RACE template switching, a step that added a universal primer site and unique molecular identifiers. Priming of cDNA synthesis was performed from both the TCR alpha and TCR beta constant segments. Two PCR steps were used to amplify libraries, with sample barcodes and sequencing adapters being added in the second step. Sequencing of libraries was done on Illumina HiSeq 2500 (2x100 bp) or NovaSeq (2x150 bp). The published analysis was carried out like this. Demultiplexing of reads and collapsing into UMI consensus sequences were performed with MIGEC, and V(D)J alignment was carried out with MiXCR. Vaccine-responding clonotypes were defined with edgeR using replicate PBMC samples, requiring FDR below 0.01 and a log2 fold change above 5 up to day 15. Bulk clonotypes were assigned CD4 or CD8 identity according to which sequenced CD4 or CD8 repertoire held them at higher abundance. TCRdb's own reprocessing of the public reads used fastp at Q25 and MiXCR and kept productive beta chains. Each CDR3 protein gets just one entry, which takes the most common genes and DNA from the rows behind it. The V and J calls and clone size are TCRdb's, not the authors'. The sample table lists approximately 300,000 distinct CDR3 sequences, approximately 7% of them with a count of one. The biggest ten clones account for 18% of the sample.

The label giving this sample's treatment or condition can be read as: live attenuated yellow fever vaccine strain. At every blood-draw timepoint, two biological replicates of bulk PBMCs were collected. PBMCs were isolated from peripheral blood using a standard Ficoll-Paque protocol. TriZol was used to extract RNA from bulk PBMCs, from CD4 and CD8 fractions, and from dextramer-positive and dextramer-negative fractions. This clonotype was found a few times. Its binding antigen is unknown. Per-base qualities were not stored, and no clone one base away is much larger. The sequence was obtained from a man younger than 30 who received the YFV17D yellow fever vaccine. The specimen was PBMCs, collected roughly 45 days after the first yellow fever vaccination.

The nucleotide sequence reads as follows: TGCGCCAGCAGCCTAGACAGGGGGCGCGACGGCTACACCTTC. It codes for CASSLDRGRDGYTF. The V and J segments used are TRBV5-1 and TRBJ1-2; 10 nucleotides in the junction match TRBD1. The CDR3, cysteine through phenylalanine, is 14 amino acids long. Just the 42-base CDR3 DNA is kept, in frame starting at base 1. As encoded in the germline V gene, CDR1 is SGHRS while CDR2 is YFSETQ. V loses 4 bases at its end and J loses 8 bases; junction bases beyond the gene matches: 8.